This TCR beta chain came from a study of T-cell memory formation after mild COVID-19. As for the study in general: Largely donor-specific TCR clusters were found. Notes on the study in general: CM and EM subsets held most contracting CD4+ clones; EMRA held CD8+ ones.

Constant-segment-primed 5'RACE gave TCR alpha and TCR beta cDNA libraries with sample barcodes and UMIs. TCRdb called the 5' RACE reads again in MiXCR, with one record for every CDR3 protein. The sample yields about 110,000 distinct CDR3 sequences, 15% to 20% seen once. There are a few counts of this clonotype. Its antigen is unidentified. Sample: PBMCs or a T cell subset sorted from them (not recorded which). The sequence derives from a man between 18 and 29 years old who had mild COVID-19 (a few samples of this study predate the infection). Cell type and time point are not known.

The CDR3 reads CASRPWGTGTSYEQYF. For the CDR3, the DNA is TGTGCCAGCAGGCCTTGGGGGACAGGGACCTCCTACGAGCAGTACTTC. V gene TRBV11-2 combines with J gene TRBJ2-7, with 9 bases aligning to TRBD1. V was pared by 6 bases and J by 0 bases, with 9 bases of the junction left unmatched. The CDR3 covers 16 residues. The germline gives CDR1 SGHAT, CDR2 FQNNGV.